Here is one T cell receptor (beta chain) with its context. Its antigen is not known. Sequencing was performed with immunoSEQ multiplex PCR; in TCRdb, only in-frame clones are kept and a portion is missing. The sample yields more than 80,000 clones, approximately 88% seen once. From germline, CDR1 is PRHDT and CDR2 FYEKMQ (reference sequence). The V and J ends lost 1 base and 0 bases respectively, with 6 bases between them. The CDR3 loop spans 14 amino acids. No infections or other immune events were documented during collection. These data are taken from a study of identifying expanded T cells in peripheral blood. Notes on the study in general: About 1.2 clones differed between technical replicates, versus approximately 16 and 19 over time. Two-week clone count variance significantly increased as total template count grew.

This receptor was obtained from a person aged 18-69 years in good health. Material for sequencing was blood. The V gene is TRBV13, the J gene TRBJ1-2, with D maybe TRBD1 (5 bases). The CDR3 nucleotides are TGTGCCAGCAGCTTAGCAGGGACTAACTATGGCTACACCTTC. It encodes CASSLAGTNYGYTF.